This is a list of T cell receptor beta chains from one sample in a study of blood T cell repertoires in COVID-19. Sequenced by immunoSEQ multiplex PCR; TCRdb stores in-frame clones only, minus some. The sample includes 150,000 to 200,000 clones, over 75% seen only once; the top ten take 18%. Material: peripheral blood. Source of these receptors: a person aged 65-85 years with COVID-19, enrolled during active disease. Each CDR3 is given with its conserved first and last residue. The order of the fields is V gene, clone size, D gene, J gene, CDR3 DNA, CDR3 protein. A D gene is named only where the DNA matches it firmly. Clone size appears in some rows only: once, few, many, or a class for an expanded clone.

v_call: TRBV27; clone_size: NA; d_call: NA; j_call: TRBJ1-5; cdr3_nt: TGTGCCAGCAGTGTCGGGGCGGGGGGCAATCAGCCCCAGCATTTT; cdr3_aa: CASSVGAGGNQPQHF
v_call: TRBV14; clone_size: NA; d_call: TRBD1; j_call: TRBJ1-2; cdr3_nt: TGTGCCAGCAGCCATAACCGGGGACAGTGGGAGAATGGCTACACCTTC; cdr3_aa: CASSHNRGQWENGYTF
v_call: TRBV12-3/TRBV12-4; clone_size: NA; d_call: NA; j_call: TRBJ1-5; cdr3_nt: TGTGCCAGCGGGACATTTAGCAATCAGCCCCAGCATTTT; cdr3_aa: CASGTFSNQPQHF
v_call: TRBV6-1; clone_size: few; d_call: TRBD1; j_call: TRBJ2-7; cdr3_nt: TGTGCCAGCAGTGACCTACTTGCCGGGACAGGGGCCGAGCAGTACTTC; cdr3_aa: CASSDLLAGTGAEQYF
v_call: TRBV5-6; clone_size: once; d_call: TRBD2; j_call: TRBJ2-7; cdr3_nt: TGTGCCAGCAACCGGATGGGCGCCGGTAGCGGGAGGTTCTACGAGCAGTACTTC; cdr3_aa: CASNRMGAGSGRFYEQYF
v_call: TRBV4-3; clone_size: NA; d_call: NA; j_call: TRBJ2-7; cdr3_nt: TGCGCCAGCAGCCAAGATTGGAGGGTTCTTTCGGGGGAGCAGTACTTC; cdr3_aa: CASSQDWRVLSGEQYF
v_call: TRBV5-1; clone_size: NA; d_call: NA; j_call: TRBJ2-5; cdr3_nt: TGCGCCAGCAGCTCCCAGTACCAAGAGACCCAGTACTTC; cdr3_aa: CASSSQYQETQYF
v_call: TRBV28; clone_size: NA; d_call: NA; j_call: TRBJ2-7; cdr3_nt: TGTGCCAGCAGTAGGACACCGACCTACGAGCAGTACTTC; cdr3_aa: CASSRTPTYEQYF
v_call: TRBV13; clone_size: NA; d_call: TRBD2; j_call: TRBJ2-3; cdr3_nt: TGTGCCAGCAGCTTAGGCCGGGGGGGAGGCACAGATACGCAGTATTTT; cdr3_aa: CASSLGRGGGTDTQYF
v_call: TRBV7-2; clone_size: NA; d_call: NA; j_call: TRBJ1-2; cdr3_nt: TGTGCCAGCAGTCCTGGGGGCAGTGCCTCCCTTGAGGGCTACACCTTC; cdr3_aa: CASSPGGSASLEGYTF
v_call: TRBV4-3; clone_size: NA; d_call: TRBD1; j_call: TRBJ1-3; cdr3_nt: TGCGCCAGCAGCCCGGGACAGGGAGGAGGAAACACCATATATTTT; cdr3_aa: CASSPGQGGGNTIYF
v_call: TRBV9; clone_size: few; d_call: NA; j_call: TRBJ1-3; cdr3_nt: TGTGCCAGCAGCCCCTCTTCGGTGTCTGGAAACACCATATATTTT; cdr3_aa: CASSPSSVSGNTIYF
v_call: TRBV7-2; clone_size: NA; d_call: NA; j_call: TRBJ1-2; cdr3_nt: TGTGCCAGCAGCTTAGGGACAGTTTTTTATGGCTACACCTTC; cdr3_aa: CASSLGTVFYGYTF